The clone carrying this TCR beta chain has a handful of counts. Vbeta (60) and Jbeta (13) primers were used in the PCR. Profiling relied on immunoSEQ multiplex PCR, and the TCRdb table lists in-frame clones only, not all of them. The sample shows 80,000 to 100,000 clones, around three quarters of them seen only once. The data derive from a study of cytomegalovirus exposure and HLA in healthy donors. This CDR3 is built from 15 residues. In germline, CDR1 is GTSNPN, CDR2 SVGIG (reference sequence). V was pared by 0 bases and J by 0 bases, with 6 bases between. The gene calls are TRBV30 and TRBJ2-6, with no clear D. The sample consisted of PBMCs. The source of this sequence is a male donor in good health and CMV-seropositive. CDR3 coding DNA: TGTGCCTGGAGTGTACGCAGCTCTGGGGCCAACGTCCTGACTTTC. Translated, it gives CAWSVRSSGANVLTF.